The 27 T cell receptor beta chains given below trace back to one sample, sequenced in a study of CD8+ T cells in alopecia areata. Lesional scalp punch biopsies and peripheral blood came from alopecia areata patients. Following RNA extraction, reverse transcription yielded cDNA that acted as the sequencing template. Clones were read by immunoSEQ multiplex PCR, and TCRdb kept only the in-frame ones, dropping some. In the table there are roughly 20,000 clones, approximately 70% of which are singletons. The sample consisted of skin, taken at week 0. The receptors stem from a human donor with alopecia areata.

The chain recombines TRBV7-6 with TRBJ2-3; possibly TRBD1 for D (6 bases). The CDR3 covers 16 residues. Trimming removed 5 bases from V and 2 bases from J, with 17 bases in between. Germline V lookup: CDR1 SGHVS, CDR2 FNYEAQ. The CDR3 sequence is CASSGGPNLSTDTQYF. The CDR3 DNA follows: TGTGCCAGCAGCGGGGGCCCAAACCTATCCACAGATACGCAGTATTTT.

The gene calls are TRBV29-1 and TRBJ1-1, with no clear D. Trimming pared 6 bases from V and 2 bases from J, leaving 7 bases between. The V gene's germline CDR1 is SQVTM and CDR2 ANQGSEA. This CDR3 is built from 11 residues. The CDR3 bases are TGCAGCGTAACACCTAACACTGAAGCTTTCTTT. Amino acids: CSVTPNTEAFF.

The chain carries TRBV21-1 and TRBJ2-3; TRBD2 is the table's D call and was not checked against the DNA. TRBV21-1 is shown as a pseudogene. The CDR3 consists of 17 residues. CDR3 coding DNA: TGTGCCAGCAGCAAAGTCGTCGGTAGCCGGAGCACAGATACGCAGTATTTT. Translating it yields CASSKVVGSRSTDTQYF.

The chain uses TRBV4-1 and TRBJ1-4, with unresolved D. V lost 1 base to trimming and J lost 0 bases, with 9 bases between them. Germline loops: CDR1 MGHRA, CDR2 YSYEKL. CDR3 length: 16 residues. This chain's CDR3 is CASSQAGSATNEKLFF. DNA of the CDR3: TGCGCCAGCAGCCAAGCAGGTTCTGCAACTAATGAAAAACTGTTTTTT.

CDR3 sequence (DNA): TGTGCCAGCAGCTTGGGACAGGGGCACACCTACGAGCAGTACTTC. Protein sequence: CASSLGQGHTYEQYF. V is TRBV11-3 and J is TRBJ2-7; 10 bases align to TRBD1. There are 15 residues in the CDR3. Germline lookup yields CDR1 SGHNT and CDR2 YENEEA. After removal of 3 bases from V and 2 bases from J, the junction contained 4 bases not matched to a gene. The full variable domain, with the rest looked up from reference TRBV11-3 and TRBJ2-7, is EAGVVQSPRYKIIEKKQPVAFWCNPISGHNTLYWYLQNLGQGPELLIRYENEEAVDDSQLPKDRFSAERLKGVDSTLKIQPAELGDSAVYLCASSLGQGHTYEQYFGPGTRLTVT.

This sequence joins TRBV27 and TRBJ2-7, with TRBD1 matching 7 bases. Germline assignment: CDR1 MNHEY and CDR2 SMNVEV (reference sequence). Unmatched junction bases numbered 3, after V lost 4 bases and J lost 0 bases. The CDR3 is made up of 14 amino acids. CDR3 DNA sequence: TGTGCCAGCAGTTCAGGGGGACCCTCCTACGAGCAGTACTTC. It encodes CASSSGGPSYEQYF.

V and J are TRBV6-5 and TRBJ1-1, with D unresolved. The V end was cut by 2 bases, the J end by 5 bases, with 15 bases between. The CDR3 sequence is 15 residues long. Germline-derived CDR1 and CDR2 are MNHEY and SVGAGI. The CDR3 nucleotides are TGTGCCAGCAGTTACGGACGGACTACGAGAACTGAAGCTTTCTTT. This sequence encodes CASSYGRTTRTEAFF.

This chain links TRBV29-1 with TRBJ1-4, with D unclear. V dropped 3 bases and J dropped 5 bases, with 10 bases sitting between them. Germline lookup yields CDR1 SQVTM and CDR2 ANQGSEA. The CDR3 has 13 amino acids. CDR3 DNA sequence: TGCAGCGTTGAGGCTTTACAGAATGAAAAACTGTTTTTT. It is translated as CSVEALQNEKLFF.

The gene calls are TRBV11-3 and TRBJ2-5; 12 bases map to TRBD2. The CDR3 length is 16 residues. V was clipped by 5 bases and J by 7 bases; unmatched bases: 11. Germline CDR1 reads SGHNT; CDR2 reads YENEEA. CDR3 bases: TGTGCCAGCAGCCCCCCCCTAGCGGGGGGGCGTGTGACCCAGTACTTC. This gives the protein CASSPPLAGGRVTQYF. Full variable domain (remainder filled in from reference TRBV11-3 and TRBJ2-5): EAGVVQSPRYKIIEKKQPVAFWCNPISGHNTLYWYLQNLGQGPELLIRYENEEAVDDSQLPKDRFSAERLKGVDSTLKIQPAELGDSAVYLCASSPPLAGGRVTQYFGPGTRLLVL.

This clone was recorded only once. The CDR3 DNA is TGTGCCTGGAGTGACAGGGGGCGAGGCTACACCTTC. Translated, it gives CAWSDRGRGYTF. The gene calls are TRBV30 and TRBJ1-2, with TRBD1 matching 9 bases. The CDR3 runs 12 residues. Germline lookup yields CDR1 GTSNPN and CDR2 SVGIG (reference sequence). Germline trimming cut 1 base from V and 8 bases from J; bases unmatched to any gene: 2.

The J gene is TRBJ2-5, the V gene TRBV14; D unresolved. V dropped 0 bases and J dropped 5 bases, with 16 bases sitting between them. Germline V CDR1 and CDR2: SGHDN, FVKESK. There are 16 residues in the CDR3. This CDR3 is CASSQEVTTLQETQYF. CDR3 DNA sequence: TGTGCCAGCAGCCAAGAAGTGACGACACTTCAGGAGACCCAGTACTTC.

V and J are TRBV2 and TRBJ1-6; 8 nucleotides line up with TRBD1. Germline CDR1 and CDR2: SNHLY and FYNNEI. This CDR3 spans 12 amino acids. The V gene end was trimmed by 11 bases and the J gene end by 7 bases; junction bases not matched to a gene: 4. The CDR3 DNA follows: TGTGCCGGACAGGGAGGCAATTCACCCCTCCACTTT. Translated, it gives CAGQGGNSPLHF.

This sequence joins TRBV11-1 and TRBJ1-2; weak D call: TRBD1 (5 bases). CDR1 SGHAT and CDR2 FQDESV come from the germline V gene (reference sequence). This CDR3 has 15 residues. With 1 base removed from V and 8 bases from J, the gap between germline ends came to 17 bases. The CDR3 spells CASSLGGPSKDGYTF. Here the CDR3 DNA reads TGTGCCAGCAGCTTAGGGGGACCCTCAAAGGACGGCTACACCTTC.

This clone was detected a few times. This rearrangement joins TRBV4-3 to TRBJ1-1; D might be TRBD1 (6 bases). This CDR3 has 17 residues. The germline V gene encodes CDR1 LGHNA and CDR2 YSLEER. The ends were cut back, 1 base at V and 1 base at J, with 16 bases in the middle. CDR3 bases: TGCGCCAGCAGCCAAGGGATTAAGAAGGGGGGGAACACTGAAGCTTTCTTT. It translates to CASSQGIKKGGNTEAFF.

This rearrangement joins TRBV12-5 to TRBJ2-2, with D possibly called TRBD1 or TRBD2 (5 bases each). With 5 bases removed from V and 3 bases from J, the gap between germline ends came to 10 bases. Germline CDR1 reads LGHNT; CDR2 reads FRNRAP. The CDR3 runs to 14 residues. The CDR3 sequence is CASGRGRDTGELFF. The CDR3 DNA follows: TGTGCTAGTGGTCGGGGCAGGGACACCGGGGAGCTGTTTTTT. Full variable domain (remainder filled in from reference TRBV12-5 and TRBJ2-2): DARVTQTPRHKVTEMGQEVTMRCQPILGHNTVFWYRQTMMQGLELLAYFRNRAPLDDSGMPKDRFSAEMPDATLATLKIQPSEPRDSAVYFCASGRGRDTGELFFGEGSRLTVL.

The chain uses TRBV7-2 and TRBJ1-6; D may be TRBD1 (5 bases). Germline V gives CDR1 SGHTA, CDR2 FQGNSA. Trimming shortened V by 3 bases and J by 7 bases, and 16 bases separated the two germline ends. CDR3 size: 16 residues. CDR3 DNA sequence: TGTGCCAGCAGCTTGTCAAGTGGCGGGGGGAATTCACCCCTCCACTTT. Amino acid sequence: CASSLSSGGGNSPLHF.

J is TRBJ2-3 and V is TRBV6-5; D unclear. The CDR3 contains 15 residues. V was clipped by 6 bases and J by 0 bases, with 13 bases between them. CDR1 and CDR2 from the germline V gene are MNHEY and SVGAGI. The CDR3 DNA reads TGTGCCAGCAGCCCAGGTATTCTAAGCACAGATACGCAGTATTTT. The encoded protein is CASSPGILSTDTQYF.

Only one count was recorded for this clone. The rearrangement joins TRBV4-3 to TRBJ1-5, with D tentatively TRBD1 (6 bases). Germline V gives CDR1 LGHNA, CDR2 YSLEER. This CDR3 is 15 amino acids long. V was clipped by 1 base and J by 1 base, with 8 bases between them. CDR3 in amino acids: CASSQGQGSNQPQHF. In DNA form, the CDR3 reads TGCGCCAGCAGCCAAGGCCAGGGGAGCAATCAGCCCCAGCATTTT.

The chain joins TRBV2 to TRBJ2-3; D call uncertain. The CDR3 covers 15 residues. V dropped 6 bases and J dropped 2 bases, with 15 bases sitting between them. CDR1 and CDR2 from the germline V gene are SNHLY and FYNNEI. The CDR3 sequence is CASRDRAAPTDTQYF. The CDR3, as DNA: TGTGCCAGCAGGGACCGGGCGGCCCCCACAGATACGCAGTATTTT.

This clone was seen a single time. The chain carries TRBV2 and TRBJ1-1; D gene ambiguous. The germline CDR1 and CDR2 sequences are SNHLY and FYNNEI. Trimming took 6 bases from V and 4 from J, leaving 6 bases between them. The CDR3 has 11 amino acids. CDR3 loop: CASSVVTEAFF. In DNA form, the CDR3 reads TGTGCCAGCAGCGTCGTCACTGAAGCTTTCTTT.

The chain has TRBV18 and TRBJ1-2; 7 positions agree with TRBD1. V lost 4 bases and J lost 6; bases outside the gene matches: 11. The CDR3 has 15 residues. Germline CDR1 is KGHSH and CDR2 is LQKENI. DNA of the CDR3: TGTGCCAGCTCACTGCGGACAGGCCTGTTTGATGGCTACACCTTC. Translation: CASSLRTGLFDGYTF.

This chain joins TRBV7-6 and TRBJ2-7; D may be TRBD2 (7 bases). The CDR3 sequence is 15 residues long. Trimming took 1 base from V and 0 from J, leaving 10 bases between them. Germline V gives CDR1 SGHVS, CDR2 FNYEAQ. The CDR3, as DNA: TGTGCCAGCAGCTTAGGCGGGGGCCGCTCCTACGAGCAGTACTTC. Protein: CASSLGGGRSYEQYF.

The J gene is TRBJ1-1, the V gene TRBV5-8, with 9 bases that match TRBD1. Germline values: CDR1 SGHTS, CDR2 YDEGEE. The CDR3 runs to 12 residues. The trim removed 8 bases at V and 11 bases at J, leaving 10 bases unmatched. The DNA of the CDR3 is TGTGCCAGTCTGTTCAACAGGGGGCAGGCTTTCTTT. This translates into CASLFNRGQAFF.

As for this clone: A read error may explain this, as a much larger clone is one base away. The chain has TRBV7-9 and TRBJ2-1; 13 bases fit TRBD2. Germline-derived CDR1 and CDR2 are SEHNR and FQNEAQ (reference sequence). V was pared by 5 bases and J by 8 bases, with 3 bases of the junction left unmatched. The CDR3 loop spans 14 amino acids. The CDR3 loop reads CASSTSGGGDEQFF. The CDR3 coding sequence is TGTGCCAGCAGCACTAGCGGGGGGGGCGATGAGCAGTTCTTC.

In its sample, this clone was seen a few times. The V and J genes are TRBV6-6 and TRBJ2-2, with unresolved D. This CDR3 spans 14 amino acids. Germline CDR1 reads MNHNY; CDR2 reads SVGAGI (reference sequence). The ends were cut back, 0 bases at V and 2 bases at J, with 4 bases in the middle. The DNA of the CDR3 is TGTGCCAGCAGTTACTCGCATAACACCGGGGAGCTGTTTTTT. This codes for CASSYSHNTGELFF.

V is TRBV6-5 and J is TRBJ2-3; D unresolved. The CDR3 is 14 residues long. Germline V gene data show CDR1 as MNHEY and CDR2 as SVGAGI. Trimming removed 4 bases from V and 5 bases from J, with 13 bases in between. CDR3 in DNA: TGTGCCAGCAGTTCGGACGCGTACTTAGATACGCAGTATTTT. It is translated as CASSSDAYLDTQYF.

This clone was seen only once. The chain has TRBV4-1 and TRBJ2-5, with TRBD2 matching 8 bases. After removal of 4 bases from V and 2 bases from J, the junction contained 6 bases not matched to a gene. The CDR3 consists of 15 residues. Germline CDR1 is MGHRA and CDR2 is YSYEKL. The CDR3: CASSRLLAVQETQYF. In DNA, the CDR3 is TGCGCCAGCAGCCGGTTACTAGCGGTTCAAGAGACCCAGTACTTC.